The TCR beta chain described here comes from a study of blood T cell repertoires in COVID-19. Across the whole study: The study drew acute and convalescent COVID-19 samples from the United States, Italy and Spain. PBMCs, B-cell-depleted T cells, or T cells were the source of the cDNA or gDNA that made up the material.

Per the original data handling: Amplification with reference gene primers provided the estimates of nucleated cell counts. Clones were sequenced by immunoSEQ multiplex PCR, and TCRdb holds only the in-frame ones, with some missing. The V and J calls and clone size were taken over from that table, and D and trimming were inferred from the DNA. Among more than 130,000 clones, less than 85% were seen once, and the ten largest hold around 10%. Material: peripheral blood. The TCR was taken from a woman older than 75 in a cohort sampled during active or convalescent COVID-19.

The CDR3 loop is CASSTQNNSPLHF. CDR3 nucleotide sequence: TGTGCCAGCAGTACACAAAATAATTCACCCCTCCACTTT. V and J are TRBV6-4 and TRBJ1-6; D uncertain. CDR1 MRHNA and CDR2 SNTAGT come from the germline V gene. V lost 5 bases and J 5 bases, leaving 7 bases between the germline ends. This CDR3 region has 13 residues.